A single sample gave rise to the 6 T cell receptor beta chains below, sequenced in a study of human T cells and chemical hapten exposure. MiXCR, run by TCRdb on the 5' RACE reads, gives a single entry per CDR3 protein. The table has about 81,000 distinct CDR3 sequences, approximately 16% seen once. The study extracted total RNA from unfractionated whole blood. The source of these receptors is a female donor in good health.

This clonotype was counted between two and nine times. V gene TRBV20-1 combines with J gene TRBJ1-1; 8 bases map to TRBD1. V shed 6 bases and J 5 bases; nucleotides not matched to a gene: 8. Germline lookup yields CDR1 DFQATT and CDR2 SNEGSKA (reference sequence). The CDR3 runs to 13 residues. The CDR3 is CSAPGQGETEAFF. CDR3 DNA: TGCAGTGCCCCTGGACAGGGAGAAACTGAAGCTTTCTTT.

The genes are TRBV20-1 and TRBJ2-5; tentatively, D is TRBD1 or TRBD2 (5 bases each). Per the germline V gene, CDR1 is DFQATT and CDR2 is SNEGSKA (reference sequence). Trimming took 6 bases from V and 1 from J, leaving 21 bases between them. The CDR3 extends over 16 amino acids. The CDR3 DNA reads TGCAGTGCGACATCCCCCGGTGGGGGATTCCAAGAGACCCAGTACTTC. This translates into CSATSPGGGFQETQYF.

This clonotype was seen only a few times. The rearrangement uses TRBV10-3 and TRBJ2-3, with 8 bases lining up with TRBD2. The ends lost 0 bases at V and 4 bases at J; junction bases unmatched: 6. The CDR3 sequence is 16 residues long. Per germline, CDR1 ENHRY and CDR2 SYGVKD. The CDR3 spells CAISESPGGISDTQYF. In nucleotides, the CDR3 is TGTGCCATCAGTGAGTCACCGGGAGGGATTTCAGATACGCAGTATTTT.

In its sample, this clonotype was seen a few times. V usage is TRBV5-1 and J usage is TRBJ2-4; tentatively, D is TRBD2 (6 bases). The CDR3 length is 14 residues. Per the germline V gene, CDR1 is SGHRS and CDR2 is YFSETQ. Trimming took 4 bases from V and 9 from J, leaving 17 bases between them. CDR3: CASSPEAGRGIQYF. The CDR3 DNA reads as TGCGCCAGCAGCCCGGAGGCGGGACGAGGCATTCAGTACTTC.

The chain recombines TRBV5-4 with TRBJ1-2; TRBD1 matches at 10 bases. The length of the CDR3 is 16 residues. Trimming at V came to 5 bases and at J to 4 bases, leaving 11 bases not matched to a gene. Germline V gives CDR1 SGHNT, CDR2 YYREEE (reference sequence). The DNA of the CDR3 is TGTGCCAGCAGGTACGGGGGACAGGGGATATCCTATGGCTACACCTTC. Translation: CASRYGGQGISYGYTF. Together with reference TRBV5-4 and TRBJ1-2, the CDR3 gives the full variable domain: ETGVTQSPTHLIKTRGQQVTLRCSSQSGHNTVSWYQQALGQGPQFIFQYYREEENGRGNFPPRFSGLQFPNYSSELNVNALELDDSALYLCASRYGGQGISYGYTFGSGTRLTVV.

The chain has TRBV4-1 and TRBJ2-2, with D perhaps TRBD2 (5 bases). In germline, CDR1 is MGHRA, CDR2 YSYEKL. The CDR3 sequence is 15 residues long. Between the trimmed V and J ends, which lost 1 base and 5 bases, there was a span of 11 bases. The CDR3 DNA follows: TGCGCCAGCAGCCAAGTAAATACGGGGACCGGGGAGCTGTTTTTT. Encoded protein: CASSQVNTGTGELFF.